This T cell receptor beta chain was captured by sequencing in a study of T cell responses to AZD1222 COVID-19 vaccine. Second doses at about 4 or about 12 weeks were pooled. Unmatched junction bases numbered 4, after V lost 6 bases and J lost 11 bases. In germline, CDR1 is SNHLY, CDR2 FYNNEI. The CDR3 sequence is 11 residues long. A word on this clone: The antigen is undetermined. Other DNA sequences in this sample translate to the same CDR3.

Study-level findings and limits: With two AZD1222 doses given, Spike-specific TCR breadth and depth both rose. Possibly, clonal diversity was underestimated; donors were largely white British and included more females.

Libraries were prepared by immunoSEQ multiplex PCR; TCRdb keeps only in-frame clonotypes and omits some of them. This table has approximately 170,000 clones, just over 90% appearing once. This sequence was found in an adult who received the AZD1222 COVID-19 vaccine. The chain uses TRBV2 and TRBJ1-1; 9 bases line up with TRBD1. Sequences were derived from peripheral blood, sampled 28 days after the second AZD1222 dose. CDR3: CASSSGTGAFF. The CDR3 DNA reads as TGTGCCAGCAGCTCCGGGACAGGGGCTTTCTTT.